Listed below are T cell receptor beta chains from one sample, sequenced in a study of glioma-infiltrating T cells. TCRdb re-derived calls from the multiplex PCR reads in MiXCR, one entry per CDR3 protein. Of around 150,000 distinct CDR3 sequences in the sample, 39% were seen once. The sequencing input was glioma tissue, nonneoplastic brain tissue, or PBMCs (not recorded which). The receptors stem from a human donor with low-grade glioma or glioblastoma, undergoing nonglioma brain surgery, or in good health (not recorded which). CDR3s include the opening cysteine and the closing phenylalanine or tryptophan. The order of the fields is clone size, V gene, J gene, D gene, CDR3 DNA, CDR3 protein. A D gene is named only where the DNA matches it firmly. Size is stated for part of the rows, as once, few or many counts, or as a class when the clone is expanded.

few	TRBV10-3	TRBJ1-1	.	TGTGCCATCAGTGCGACAGAGGAGACTGAAGCTTTCTTT	CAISATEETEAFF
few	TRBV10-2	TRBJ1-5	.	TGCGCCAGCAATGACAGAACAAATCAGCCCCAGCATTTT	CASNDRTNQPQHF
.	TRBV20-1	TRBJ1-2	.	TGCAGTGCTAGAAGGACGCACAGCGGAGTCTATGGCTACACCTTC	CSARRTHSGVYGYTF
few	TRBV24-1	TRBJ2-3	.	TGTGCCACCAGTCCTGACTTAGCGACAGATACGCAGTATTTT	CATSPDLATDTQYF
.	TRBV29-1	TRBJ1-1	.	TGCAGCGTTGCAACGATAATGAACACTGAAGCTTTCTTT	CSVATIMNTEAFF
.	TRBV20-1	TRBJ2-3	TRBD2	TGCAGTGCTCCTCAACTAGCGGGAGGGCCAGATACGCAGTATTTT	CSAPQLAGGPDTQYF
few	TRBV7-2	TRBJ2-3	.	TGTGCCAGCAGCTTAGGGTCTGGGAGCACAGATACGCAGTATTTT	CASSLGSGSTDTQYF
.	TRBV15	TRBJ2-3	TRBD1	TGTGCCACCGGAAGACAGGGTACAGATACGCAGTATTTT	CATGRQGTDTQYF
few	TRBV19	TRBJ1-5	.	TGTGCCAGTAGTGGGCTTGGGGTCAATCAGCCCCAGCATTTT	CASSGLGVNQPQHF
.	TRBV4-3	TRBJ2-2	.	TGCGCCAGCAGCCAAGATAACCAGGCCACCGGGGAGCTGTTTTTT	CASSQDNQATGELFF
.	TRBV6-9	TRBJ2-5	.	TGTGCCAGCAGTTTAGGTCCGGGACTCACCCAAGAGACCCAGTACTTC	CASSLGPGLTQETQYF
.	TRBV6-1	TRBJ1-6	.	TGTGCCAGCAGTCAGACAGGTGGGGATAATTCACCCCTCCACTTT	CASSQTGGDNSPLHF
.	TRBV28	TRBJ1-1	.	TGTGCCAGCAGTCCTACAGTGCACACTGAAGCTTTCTTT	CASSPTVHTEAFF
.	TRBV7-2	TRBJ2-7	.	TGTGCCAGCAGCTCAACAGCCTACGGGCAGTACTTC	CASSSTAYGQYF
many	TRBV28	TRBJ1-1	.	TGTGCCAGCAGTTTTCAGATGAACACTGAAGCTTTCTTT	CASSFQMNTEAFF
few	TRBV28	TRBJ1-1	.	TGTGCCAGCAGTCCGGGACGGTTGAACACTGAAGCTTTCTTT	CASSPGRLNTEAFF
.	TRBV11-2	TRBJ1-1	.	TGTGCCAGCACCCCGGACGCGAACACTGAAGCTTTCTTT	CASTPDANTEAFF
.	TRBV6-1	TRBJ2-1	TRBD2	TGTGCCAGCAGTTCGGATAGTAGCGGGGGTTCCTACAATGAGCAGTTCTTC	CASSSDSSGGSYNEQFF
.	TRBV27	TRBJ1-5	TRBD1	TGTGCCAGCAGTTTATCAATCAGGGGGGGGCAGCCCCAGCATTTT	CASSLSIRGGQPQHF
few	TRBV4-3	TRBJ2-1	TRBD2	TGCGCCAGCAGCCAAGATGTAATGGCTAGCGGTTACAATGAGCAGTTCTTC	CASSQDVMASGYNEQFF
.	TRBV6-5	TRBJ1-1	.	TGTGCCAGCAGTTACTCGAGACACACGAACAGTGAAGCTTTCTTT	CASSYSRHTNSEAFF
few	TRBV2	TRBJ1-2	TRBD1	TGTGCCAGCAGTGGTACCCCCGGGACAGGGGGCTATGGCTACACCTTC	CASSGTPGTGGYGYTF
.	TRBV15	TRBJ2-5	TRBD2	TGTGCCACCAGCAAAGATTCGGGAGGGATGACCAAGTACTTC	CATSKDSGGMTKYF
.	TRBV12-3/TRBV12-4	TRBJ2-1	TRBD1	TGTGCCAGCAGTTTATGGGGACAGGGTTCATACAATGAGCAGTTCTTC	CASSLWGQGSYNEQFF
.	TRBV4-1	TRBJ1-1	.	TGCGCCAGCAGCCAAGAGGTTATGGGCAACCCGAACACTGAAGCTTTCTTT	CASSQEVMGNPNTEAFF
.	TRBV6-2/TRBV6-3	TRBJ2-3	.	TGTGCCAGCAGTAATCAGGGTACAGATACGCAGTATTTT	CASSNQGTDTQYF
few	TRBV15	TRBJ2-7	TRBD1	TGTGCCACCAGCAGATCCCGTTGGGACAGGGGGTCCGAGCAGTACTTC	CATSRSRWDRGSEQYF
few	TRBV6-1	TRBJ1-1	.	TGTGCCAGCAGTGAAGGAATCTTGAACACTGAAGCTTTCTTT	CASSEGILNTEAFF
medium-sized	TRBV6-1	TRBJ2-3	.	TGTGCCAGCAGTCACAGTCAGGGTGAAGATACGCAGTATTTT	CASSHSQGEDTQYF
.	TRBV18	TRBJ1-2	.	TGTGCCAGCTCACCCTATCAACAGGGCTTCTACACCTTC	CASSPYQQGFYTF
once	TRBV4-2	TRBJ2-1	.	TGTGCCAGCAGCCGGGCCGGGACTCCTCCCTACAATGAGCAGTTCTTC	CASSRAGTPPYNEQFF
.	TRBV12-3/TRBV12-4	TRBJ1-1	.	TGTGCCAGCAGCCTCGCGTGGTCCACTGAAGCTTTCTTT	CASSLAWSTEAFF
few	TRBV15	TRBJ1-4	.	TGTGCCACCAGCAGGGACGGGACCGCTAATGAAAAACTGTTTTTT	CATSRDGTANEKLFF
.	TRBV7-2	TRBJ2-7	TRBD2	TGTGCCAGCAGCCTCGGGGTAGCGGGGGGCCCGTCGAAACAGTACTTC	CASSLGVAGGPSKQYF
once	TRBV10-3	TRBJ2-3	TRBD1	TGTGCCATCAGTGAGTCGGGACAGGGCTCGGGCACAGATACGCAGTATTTT	CAISESGQGSGTDTQYF
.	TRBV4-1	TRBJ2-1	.	TGCGCCAGCAGCCAATCACCGAAGGGTGGTCGCTCCTACAATGAGCAGTTCTTC	CASSQSPKGGRSYNEQFF
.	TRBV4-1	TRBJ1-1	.	TGCGCCAGCAGCCAGCCCTTTCCGGGACTGATCACTGAAGCTTTCTTT	CASSQPFPGLITEAFF
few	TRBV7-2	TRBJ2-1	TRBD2	TGTGCCAGCAGCTTAGTAACTAGCGGGAAAACCCAGGAGTTCTTC	CASSLVTSGKTQEFF
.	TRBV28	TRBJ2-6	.	TGTGCCAGCAGTTTGGGGATCGCTGGGGCCAACGTCCTGACTTTT	CASSLGIAGANVLTF
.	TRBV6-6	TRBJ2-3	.	TGTGCCAGCAGGGAGCCGGGGGATACGCAGTATTTT	CASREPGDTQYF
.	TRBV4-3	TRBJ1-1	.	TGCGCCAGCAGCCAAGATGGGACAAACACTGAAGCTTTCTTT	CASSQDGTNTEAFF
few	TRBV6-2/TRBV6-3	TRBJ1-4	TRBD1	TGTGCCAGCAGTTACCCGGGACAGCACACAACTAATGAAAAACTGTTTTTT	CASSYPGQHTTNEKLFF
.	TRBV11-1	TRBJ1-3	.	TGTGCCAGCAGCTTAGCCCAAAACACCATATATTTT	CASSLAQNTIYF
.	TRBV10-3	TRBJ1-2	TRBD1	TGTGCCATCAGTGAGGACAGGGACTATGGCTACACCTTC	CAISEDRDYGYTF
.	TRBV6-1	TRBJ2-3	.	TGTGCCAGCGGACGACTACCTACAGATACGCAGTATTTT	CASGRLPTDTQYF
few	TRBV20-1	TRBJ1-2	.	TGCAGTGCTCCTCCTGACGTAAACTATGGCTACACCTTC	CSAPPDVNYGYTF
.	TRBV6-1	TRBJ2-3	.	TGTGCCAGCAGTGATTCCCAGGGACCAGATACGCAGTATTTT	CASSDSQGPDTQYF
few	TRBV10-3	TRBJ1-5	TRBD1	TGTGCCATCCAGGGGGGTGGAAATCAGCCCCAGCATTTT	CAIQGGGNQPQHF
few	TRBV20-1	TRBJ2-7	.	TGCAGTGCTAGAGTTAGGACACCTTACTCCTACGAGCAGTACTTC	CSARVRTPYSYEQYF
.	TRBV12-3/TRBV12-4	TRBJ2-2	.	TGTGCCAGCAGTTTGGTCGGTCAGGGCATGTGGACCGGGGAGCTGTTTTTT	CASSLVGQGMWTGELFF
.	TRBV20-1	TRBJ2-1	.	TGCAGTGCCGACGGGAGGGGGCCCACCTACAATGAGCAGTTCTTC	CSADGRGPTYNEQFF
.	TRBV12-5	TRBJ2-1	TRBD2	TGTGCTAGTGAACCGGGACTAGCGGGAGAAGGTGAGCAGTTCTTC	CASEPGLAGEGEQFF